These 22 T cell receptor beta chains share one sample of origin, sequenced in a study of T-cell reconstitution after alpha-beta-depleted transplantation in children. A TCRbeta library incorporating unique molecular identifiers was prepared. TCRdb redid the calling of the PCR reads with MiXCR, one entry per CDR3 protein. The data contain 450,000 to 600,000 distinct CDR3 sequences, more than 9% of them singletons. Sequenced material: PBMCs, taken before TCRalphabeta/CD19-depleted stem cell transplant. Source of these receptors: a child under 10 years old with inherited bone marrow failure, due to receive a stem cell transplant.

Regarding this clonotype: This clone may be a read error of a much larger clone one base away. The rearrangement links TRBV6-4 to TRBJ2-2; weak D call: TRBD2 (5 bases). The CDR3 loop spans 13 amino acids. Germline values: CDR1 MRHNA, CDR2 SNTAGT. CDR3 nucleotides: TGTGCCAGCAGTGCCGAATCCACCGGGGAGCTGTCTTTT. Its protein product is CASSAESTGELSF.

In regard to this clonotype: This may stem from a read error, because a much larger clone lies one nucleotide away. A read error is likely, as this CDR3 ends without the conserved phenylalanine or tryptophan. The rearrangement joins TRBV10-3 to TRBJ2-3; 14 bases agree with TRBD2. The V segment lost 4 bases and the J segment 1 base; nucleotides outside the gene matches: 1. This CDR3 comprises 16 residues. Germline values: CDR1 ENHRY, CDR2 SYGVKD. CDR3 protein: CAISGGLAGGTDTQYY. CDR3 in DNA: TGTGCCATCAGTGGGGGACTAGCGGGAGGCACAGATACGCAGTATTAT.

V usage is TRBV28 and J usage is TRBJ1-2, with D possibly TRBD1 on 6 matching bases. V was trimmed by 5 bases and J by 1 base, leaving 14 bases between them. The CDR3 runs 15 residues. Germline assignment: CDR1 MDHEN and CDR2 SYDVKM. CDR3 sequence: CASSPGQPLNYGYTF. The CDR3 nucleotides are TGTGCCAGCAGTCCCGGACAGCCGCTTAACTATGGCTACACCTTC.

In this sample, this clonotype turned up many times. The chain uses TRBV5-1 and TRBJ2-7; TRBD1 matches at 9 bases. Trimming at V came to 4 bases and at J to 5 bases, leaving 10 bases not matched to a gene. CDR3 length: 15 residues. Germline CDR1 SGHRS, CDR2 YFSETQ. The CDR3 sequence: CASSLEGQGYHEQYF. CDR3 coding DNA: TGCGCCAGCAGCCTGGAGGGACAGGGATACCACGAGCAGTACTTC.

This clonotype was seen ten or more times. This chain uses TRBV29-1 with TRBJ2-7, with TRBD2 identical over 13 bases. CDR3 length: 15 residues. J was trimmed by 3 bases and V by 7 bases; bases with no gene match: 9. Germline V gene data show CDR1 as SQVTM and CDR2 as ANQGSEA. CDR3 protein: CSALGLAGLGYEQYF. The CDR3 DNA is TGCAGCGCTCTGGGACTAGCGGGACTTGGCTACGAGCAGTACTTC.

This clonotype has a handful of counts. V gene TRBV7-2 combines with J gene TRBJ2-7, with unresolved D. The CDR3 has 13 residues. Germline CDR1 reads SGHTA; CDR2 reads FQGNSA. V lost 3 bases, J lost 2 bases, and 8 bases lay in between. The CDR3 nucleotides read TGTGCCAGCAGCTTTACGGCGGCCTACGAGCAGTACTTC. It specifies CASSFTAAYEQYF.

The gene calls are TRBV3-1 and TRBJ2-1; TRBD2 is a possible D gene (6 bases). The CDR3 runs 17 residues. The germline gives CDR1 LGHDT, CDR2 YNNKEL (reference sequence). V lost 5 bases and J lost 2, with 19 bases in between. CDR3 DNA sequence: TGTGCCAGCAGCTTTCGTAGTGGGACTTCCACCTACAATGAGCAGTTCTTC. It is translated as CASSFRSGTSTYNEQFF.

The chain recombines TRBV28 with TRBJ2-1; 9 nucleotides align to TRBD1. Looked up from germline, CDR1 is MDHEN and CDR2 is SYDVKM. The CDR3 spans 19 residues. The CDR3 DNA reads as TGTACCTGCTGTTTATGGGCTCCGAGGAGGGACAGGGCCTACAATGAGCAGTTCTTC. Encoded protein: CTCCLWAPRRDRAYNEQFF.

This clonotype was seen ten or more times. V gene TRBV20-1 combines with J gene TRBJ2-7, with 11 bases identical to TRBD2. V lost 1 base to trimming and J lost 9 bases; unmatched junction nucleotides: 11. The V gene's germline CDR1 is DFQATT and CDR2 SNEGSKA (reference sequence). CDR3 length equals 15 residues. This CDR3 reads CSARGGQLAGAVQYF. The CDR3, as DNA: TGCAGTGCTAGAGGGGGACAACTAGCGGGAGCAGTGCAGTACTTC.

Ten or more counts support this clonotype. The V and J genes are TRBV29-1 and TRBJ2-1; the D is unclear. The length of the CDR3 is 14 residues. From germline, CDR1 is SQVTM and CDR2 ANQGSEA. V lost 2 bases to trimming and J lost 4 bases, with 12 bases between them. Here the CDR3 reads CSVEPFGGYNEQFF. In DNA form, the CDR3 reads TGCAGCGTTGAACCATTCGGTGGGTACAATGAGCAGTTCTTC.

This chain links TRBV12-3 or TRBV12-4 with TRBJ2-7, with 10 bases aligning to TRBD2. V lost 2 bases to trimming and J lost 6 bases; unmatched junction nucleotides: 7. The CDR3 loop spans 15 amino acids. The CDR3 loop is CASSLWASGSGEQYF. DNA of the CDR3: TGTGCCAGCAGTTTATGGGCTAGCGGGAGTGGCGAGCAGTACTTC.

This clonotype was recorded many times. This chain uses TRBV4-3 with TRBJ2-2; a possible D gene is TRBD2 (5 bases). This CDR3 spans 15 amino acids. Germline CDR1 LGHNA, CDR2 YSLEER. The V end lost 4 bases, the J end lost 4 bases, and 13 bases lay between the germline ends. CDR3: CASSPTGVRTGELFF. In nucleotides, the CDR3 is TGCGCCAGCAGCCCAACCGGGGTTCGCACCGGGGAGCTGTTTTTT.

This clonotype occurred many times. The chain combines TRBV6-5 with TRBJ2-5; 9 bases line up with TRBD1. Germline V gene sequence: CDR1 MNHEY, CDR2 SVGAGI. This CDR3 is 15 amino acids long. With V trimmed by 4 bases and J by 5 bases, 8 bases remained unmatched. Written as DNA, the CDR3 is TGTGCCAGCAGTTCCCCTGACAGGGGGTATGAGACCCAGTACTTC. It specifies CASSSPDRGYETQYF.

This clonotype was seen a few times. The genes are TRBV5-5 and TRBJ2-7, with 9 bases identical to TRBD1. The CDR3 has 17 residues. V shed 1 base and J 2 bases; nucleotides not matched to a gene: 10. Germline CDR1 reads SGHKS; CDR2 reads YYEKEE (reference sequence). The CDR3 nucleotides read TGTGCCAGCAGCTTGAGGTTTCTGGGACAGGGAACCTACGAGCAGTACTTC. Translating it yields CASSLRFLGQGTYEQYF.

This clonotype appeared many times. This chain joins TRBV29-1 and TRBJ2-5; D is possibly TRBD2 (5 bases). The CDR3 has 13 residues. Per the germline V gene, CDR1 is SQVTM and CDR2 is ANQGSEA. The V end lost 5 bases, the J end lost 0 bases, and 10 bases lay between the germline ends. The CDR3 DNA is TGCAGCGTTAATTGGGAGAACCAAGAGACCCAGTACTTC. Its translation is CSVNWENQETQYF.

This clonotype was detected ten times or more. This CDR3 is CASSYGQLNEKLFF. CDR3 in DNA: TGTGCCAGCAGTTACGGGCAGTTAAATGAAAAACTGTTTTTT. The rearrangement joins TRBV28 to TRBJ1-4; D call uncertain. Germline V gene sequence: CDR1 MDHEN, CDR2 SYDVKM. The CDR3 loop spans 14 amino acids. Trimming took off 4 bases at V and 5 bases at J, with 11 bases between the two ends.

At least ten counts were recorded for this clonotype. The chain is built from TRBV7-2 and TRBJ2-3; 7 nucleotides match TRBD1. The CDR3 is 17 amino acids. CDR1 is SGHTA, CDR2 FQGNSA, per germline. Losses at the gene ends were 5 bases for V and 2 bases for J; bases not matched to a gene: 13. CDR3 DNA sequence: TGTGCCAGCAGCCTACAAGGGGGCAGGGGGACCACAGATACGCAGTATTTT. Translated, it gives CASSLQGGRGTTDTQYF.

Worth noting for this clonotype: A much larger clone lies one base from this, so it may be a read error. The rearrangement uses TRBV20-1 and TRBJ1-1; 8 nucleotides line up with TRBD1. The CDR3 runs to 14 residues. Germline assignment: CDR1 DFQATT and CDR2 SNEGSKA (reference sequence). The CDR3 DNA reads TGCAGTGCTAGAGGAGTATGGACAGGGACTGACGCTTTCTTT. This encodes CSARGVWTGTDAFF.

In its sample, this clonotype was seen many times. The V gene is TRBV7-9, the J gene TRBJ2-3; D may be TRBD1 (6 bases). The CDR3 extends over 12 amino acids. The germline V gene encodes CDR1 SEHNR and CDR2 FQNEAQ (reference sequence). Trimming left V 5 bases short and J 3 bases short, with 6 bases between. CDR3 nucleotides: TGTGCCAGCAGCACAGGGACAGATACGCAGTATTTT. This encodes CASSTGTDTQYF.

This clonotype was observed many times. The genes are TRBV28 and TRBJ2-7; D perhaps matches TRBD2 (6 bases). Germline CDR1 and CDR2: MDHEN and SYDVKM. The V gene lost 6 bases and the J gene lost 0 bases, with 15 bases spanning the gap. This CDR3 region has 15 residues. CDR3 sequence (DNA): TGTGCCAGCAGAAGTCCGGGACTCAGCTCCTACGAGCAGTACTTC. Translation gives CASRSPGLSSYEQYF.

This clonotype was observed many times. The chain joins TRBV27 to TRBJ1-5; no clear D. Trimming shortened V by 2 bases and J by 4 bases, and 9 bases separated the two germline ends. The CDR3 loop spans 14 amino acids. The germline gives CDR1 MNHEY, CDR2 SMNVEV (reference sequence). The CDR3, as DNA: TGTGCCAGCAGTTTACGGGGATTTAATCAGCCCCAGCATTTT. It is translated as CASSLRGFNQPQHF.

Ten or more counts support this clonotype. The chain combines TRBV11-2 with TRBJ2-1; 11 bases are a match to TRBD2. There are 15 residues in the CDR3. CDR1 is SGHAT, CDR2 FQNNGV, per germline. V lost 5 bases and J lost 8; bases outside the gene matches: 8. The CDR3 nucleotides are TGTGCCAGCAGCGAGACTAGCGGGAAATCGTATGAGCAGTTCTTC. Amino acids: CASSETSGKSYEQFF.